These T cell receptor beta chains were read from a single sample in a study of human T cells and chemical hapten exposure. TCRdb independently ran MiXCR on the RACE reads; one entry per CDR3 protein. The profile shows tens of thousands of distinct CDR3 sequences, approximately 10% of them singletons. The specimen was whole blood, collected in connection with sensitization to the hapten diphenylcyclopropenone (DPC). All receptors come from a woman in her 50s with alopecia areata. Some clones in this sample may be carry-over from other donors' samples. Both conserved end residues are part of each CDR3. The order of the fields is clone size, V gene, CDR3 length, J gene, CDR3 protein. Clone sizes are given selectively: once, few, many, or a class where the clone is expanded.

clone_size: few; v_call: TRBV29-1; cdr3_length: 13; j_call: TRBJ2-7; cdr3_aa: CSVGFAGAYEQYF
clone_size: NA; v_call: TRBV12-3/TRBV12-4; cdr3_length: 13; j_call: TRBJ2-1; cdr3_aa: CASSYRVSNEQFF
clone_size: few; v_call: TRBV5-1; cdr3_length: 14; j_call: TRBJ2-5; cdr3_aa: CASSLAGQMETQYF
clone_size: many; v_call: TRBV5-1; cdr3_length: 19; j_call: TRBJ2-5; cdr3_aa: CASSPRSGGVHYLQETQYF
clone_size: NA; v_call: TRBV5-1; cdr3_length: 16; j_call: TRBJ2-2; cdr3_aa: CASSATGGRNTGELFF
clone_size: NA; v_call: TRBV20-1; cdr3_length: 13; j_call: TRBJ1-5; cdr3_aa: CSASGNSNQPQHF
clone_size: many; v_call: TRBV3-1; cdr3_length: 13; j_call: TRBJ2-5; cdr3_aa: CASSRTGRETQYF
clone_size: few; v_call: TRBV11-2; cdr3_length: 15; j_call: TRBJ2-5; cdr3_aa: CASSVTGTVEETQYF
clone_size: NA; v_call: TRBV29-1; cdr3_length: 12; j_call: TRBJ1-1; cdr3_aa: CSVEVRNTEAFF
clone_size: NA; v_call: TRBV9; cdr3_length: 13; j_call: TRBJ2-1; cdr3_aa: CASSVGPNNEQFF
clone_size: many; v_call: TRBV5-1; cdr3_length: 15; j_call: TRBJ1-4; cdr3_aa: CASSFGGLVNEKLFF
clone_size: NA; v_call: TRBV7-3; cdr3_length: 13; j_call: TRBJ1-1; cdr3_aa: CASSLTGMTEAFF
clone_size: few; v_call: TRBV2; cdr3_length: 16; j_call: TRBJ2-1; cdr3_aa: CASSLRDSGAYNEQFF
clone_size: NA; v_call: TRBV20-1; cdr3_length: 13; j_call: TRBJ2-3; cdr3_aa: CSISGISTDTQYF
clone_size: medium-sized; v_call: TRBV6-2/TRBV6-3; cdr3_length: 14; j_call: TRBJ1-5; cdr3_aa: CASNPGAWGQPQHF
clone_size: few; v_call: TRBV9; cdr3_length: 17; j_call: TRBJ1-3; cdr3_aa: CASSVGEGQFSGNTIYF
clone_size: many; v_call: TRBV7-2; cdr3_length: 16; j_call: TRBJ1-4; cdr3_aa: CASSLRPGLTNEKLFF
clone_size: many; v_call: TRBV7-2; cdr3_length: 16; j_call: TRBJ2-3; cdr3_aa: CASSLEPGLVADTQYF
clone_size: many; v_call: TRBV18; cdr3_length: 18; j_call: TRBJ2-5; cdr3_aa: CASSVLVRTRTIQETQYF
clone_size: many; v_call: TRBV2; cdr3_length: 13; j_call: TRBJ1-3; cdr3_aa: CASRAGAGNTIYF
clone_size: many; v_call: TRBV7-9; cdr3_length: 16; j_call: TRBJ2-7; cdr3_aa: CASSLAGSGTSYEQYF
clone_size: NA; v_call: TRBV5-1; cdr3_length: 12; j_call: TRBJ2-2; cdr3_aa: CASMRDAGELFF
clone_size: many; v_call: TRBV19; cdr3_length: 14; j_call: TRBJ2-1; cdr3_aa: CASSIWNSYNEQFF
clone_size: few; v_call: TRBV30; cdr3_length: 11; j_call: TRBJ1-1; cdr3_aa: CAWSWQTEAFF
clone_size: many; v_call: TRBV2; cdr3_length: 15; j_call: TRBJ2-1; cdr3_aa: CASSQRREGLGEQFF
clone_size: many; v_call: TRBV27; cdr3_length: 18; j_call: TRBJ2-3; cdr3_aa: CASRPLQLAGLSTDTQYF
clone_size: many; v_call: TRBV19; cdr3_length: 14; j_call: TRBJ1-2; cdr3_aa: CASSQGLSNYGYTF
clone_size: many; v_call: TRBV7-2; cdr3_length: 19; j_call: TRBJ2-1; cdr3_aa: CASSFHLGPGTSGVNEQFF
clone_size: few; v_call: TRBV9; cdr3_length: 13; j_call: TRBJ1-3; cdr3_aa: CASSVALGNTIYF
clone_size: many; v_call: TRBV18; cdr3_length: 13; j_call: TRBJ1-5; cdr3_aa: CASSQEYDQPQHF
clone_size: NA; v_call: TRBV20-1; cdr3_length: 13; j_call: TRBJ2-5; cdr3_aa: CSVPGRAQETQYF
clone_size: few; v_call: TRBV18; cdr3_length: 16; j_call: TRBJ2-3; cdr3_aa: CASSPGSGRQADTQYF
clone_size: many; v_call: TRBV6-1; cdr3_length: 11; j_call: TRBJ1-2; cdr3_aa: CASTTVYGYTF
clone_size: many; v_call: TRBV7-2; cdr3_length: 14; j_call: TRBJ2-1; cdr3_aa: CASSLGGTDGEQFF
clone_size: many; v_call: TRBV10-1; cdr3_length: 14; j_call: TRBJ2-1; cdr3_aa: CASTDRVLVNEQFF
clone_size: NA; v_call: TRBV6-1; cdr3_length: 13; j_call: TRBJ2-7; cdr3_aa: CASSANRRGEQYF
clone_size: few; v_call: TRBV7-2; cdr3_length: 16; j_call: TRBJ1-2; cdr3_aa: CASSLSGTGLNYGYTF
clone_size: many; v_call: TRBV30; cdr3_length: 13; j_call: TRBJ1-5; cdr3_aa: CAWSPRGDQPQHF
clone_size: many; v_call: TRBV19; cdr3_length: 15; j_call: TRBJ2-3; cdr3_aa: CASTSRGRSTDTQYF
clone_size: many; v_call: TRBV6-6; cdr3_length: 16; j_call: TRBJ2-3; cdr3_aa: CASSVQAGPSTDTQYF
clone_size: many; v_call: TRBV29-1; cdr3_length: 11; j_call: TRBJ1-1; cdr3_aa: CSALDRDEAFF
clone_size: many; v_call: TRBV29-1; cdr3_length: 11; j_call: TRBJ2-7; cdr3_aa: CSAGHAGEQYF
clone_size: NA; v_call: TRBV5-1; cdr3_length: 15; j_call: TRBJ2-7; cdr3_aa: CASSTGQGIPYEQYF
clone_size: NA; v_call: TRBV18; cdr3_length: 14; j_call: TRBJ1-1; cdr3_aa: CASSPNSGGTEAFF
clone_size: many; v_call: TRBV5-1; cdr3_length: 20; j_call: TRBJ2-1; cdr3_aa: CASSPNSVFSLKKTYNEQFF
clone_size: many; v_call: TRBV28; cdr3_length: 16; j_call: TRBJ1-6; cdr3_aa: CASSPPANRGDSPLHF
clone_size: NA; v_call: TRBV29-1; cdr3_length: 12; j_call: TRBJ2-7; cdr3_aa: CSVEGLGYEQYF
clone_size: NA; v_call: TRBV7-9; cdr3_length: 16; j_call: TRBJ2-3; cdr3_aa: CASSPPPDYSTDTQYF
clone_size: many; v_call: TRBV7-9; cdr3_length: 15; j_call: TRBJ2-3; cdr3_aa: CASSRATSGTDTQYF
clone_size: many; v_call: TRBV20-1; cdr3_length: 13; j_call: TRBJ1-1; cdr3_aa: CSARVAGWTEAFF
clone_size: NA; v_call: TRBV5-1; cdr3_length: 12; j_call: TRBJ2-5; cdr3_aa: CASSYLTETQYF
clone_size: many; v_call: TRBV20-1; cdr3_length: 15; j_call: TRBJ2-3; cdr3_aa: CSASQDQEFSYTQYF
clone_size: NA; v_call: TRBV3-1; cdr3_length: 14; j_call: TRBJ2-7; cdr3_aa: CASSAMGFTYEQYF
clone_size: many; v_call: TRBV29-1; cdr3_length: 13; j_call: TRBJ1-5; cdr3_aa: CSVSDSPNQPQHF